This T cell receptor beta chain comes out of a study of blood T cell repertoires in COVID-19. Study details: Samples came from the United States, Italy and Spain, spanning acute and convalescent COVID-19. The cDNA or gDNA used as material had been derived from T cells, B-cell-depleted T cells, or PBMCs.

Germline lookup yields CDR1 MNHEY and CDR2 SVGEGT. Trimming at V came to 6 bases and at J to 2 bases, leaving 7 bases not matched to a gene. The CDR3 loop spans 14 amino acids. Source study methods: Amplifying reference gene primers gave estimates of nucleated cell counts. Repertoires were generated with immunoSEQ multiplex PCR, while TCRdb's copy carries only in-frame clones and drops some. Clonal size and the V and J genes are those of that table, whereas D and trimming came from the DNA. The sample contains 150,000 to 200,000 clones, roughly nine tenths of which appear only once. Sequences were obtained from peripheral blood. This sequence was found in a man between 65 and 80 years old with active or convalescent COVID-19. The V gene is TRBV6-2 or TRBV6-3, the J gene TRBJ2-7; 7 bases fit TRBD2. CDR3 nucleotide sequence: TGTGCCAGCAGCCGGATAGCGGGCCCCTACGAGCAGTACTTC. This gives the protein CASSRIAGPYEQYF.